This T cell receptor beta chain stems from a study of regulatory T cells. Concerning this clone: The antigen remains unidentified.

CDR1 is SGHDT, CDR2 YYEEEE, per germline. CDR3 length: 15 amino acids. The V gene end was trimmed by 4 bases and the J gene end by 11 bases; junction bases not matched to a gene: 14. Primers: 52 TRBV forward and 13 TRBJ reverse. Method: immunoSEQ multiplex PCR; TCRdb's copy keeps in-frame clones and lacks some. This table holds approximately 10,000 clones, 84% found once. Every patient with CD3G deficiency had evidence of autoimmunity. Patients aged 2 to 39 years had fewer naive and more memory CD4+ and CD8+ T cells. Findings and limits, study-wide: Patient repertoires had restricted TRB V-J pairs and skewed V and J usage, most in Tregs. Control CD8+ cells showed a nonsignificant trend toward higher Shannon entropy than patient CD8+ cells.

This chain connects TRBV5-6 to TRBJ1-5, with TRBD1 matching over 8 bases. The TCR was taken from a person in their late teens or twenties with CD3G deficiency. Sequenced sample: CD8+ T cells sorted from blood. CDR3 in amino acids: CASSPPLDRESAQHF. The CDR3 nucleotides read TGTGCCAGCAGCCCACCCCTGGACAGGGAATCAGCCCAGCATTTT. The variable domain in full, with the rest retrieved from reference TRBV5-6 and TRBJ1-5, is DAGVTQSPTHLIKTRGQQVTLRCSPKSGHDTVSWYQQALGQGPQFIFQYYEEEERQRGNFPDRFSGHQFPNYSSELNVNALLLGDSALYLCASSPPLDRESAQHFGDGTRLSIL.